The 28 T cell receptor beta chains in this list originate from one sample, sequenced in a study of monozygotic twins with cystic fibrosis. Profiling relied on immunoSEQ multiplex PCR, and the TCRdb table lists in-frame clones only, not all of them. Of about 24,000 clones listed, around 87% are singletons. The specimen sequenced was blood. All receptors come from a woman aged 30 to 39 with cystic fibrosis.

In DNA, the CDR3 is TGCGCCAGCAGCTTGGATCCGAGGGGAAGCTATGGCTACACCTTC. Translating gives CASSLDPRGSYGYTF. J is TRBJ1-2 and V is TRBV5-1; possibly TRBD1 for D (5 bases). This CDR3 is 15 amino acids long. Trimming removed 0 bases at V and 4 bases at J, with 13 bases between. Germline CDR1 is SGHRS and CDR2 is YFSETQ.

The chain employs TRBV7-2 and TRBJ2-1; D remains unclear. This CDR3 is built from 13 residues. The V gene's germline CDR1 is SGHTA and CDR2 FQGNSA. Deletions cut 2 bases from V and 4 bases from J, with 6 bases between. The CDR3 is CASSLLRYNEQFF. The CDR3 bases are TGTGCCAGCAGCTTACTCAGGTACAATGAGCAGTTCTTC. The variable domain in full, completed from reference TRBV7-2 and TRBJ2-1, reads GAGVSQSPSNKVTEKGKDVELRCDPISGHTALYWYRQSLGQGLEFLIYFQGNSAPDKSGLPSDRFSAERTGGSVSTLTIQRTQQEDSAVYLCASSLLRYNEQFFGPGTRLTVL.

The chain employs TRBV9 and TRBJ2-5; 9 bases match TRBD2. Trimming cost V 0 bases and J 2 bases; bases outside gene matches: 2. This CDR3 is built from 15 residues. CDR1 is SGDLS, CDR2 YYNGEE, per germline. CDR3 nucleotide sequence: TGTGCCAGCAGCGTAGCAACTAGCGGGCAAGAGACCCAGTACTTC. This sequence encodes CASSVATSGQETQYF.

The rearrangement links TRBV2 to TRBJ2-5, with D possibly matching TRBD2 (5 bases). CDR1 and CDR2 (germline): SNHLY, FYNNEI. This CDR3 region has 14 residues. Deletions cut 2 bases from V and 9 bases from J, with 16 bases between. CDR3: CASSETPPPGSQYF. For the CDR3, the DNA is TGTGCCAGCAGTGAAACGCCACCTCCGGGGTCCCAGTACTTC.

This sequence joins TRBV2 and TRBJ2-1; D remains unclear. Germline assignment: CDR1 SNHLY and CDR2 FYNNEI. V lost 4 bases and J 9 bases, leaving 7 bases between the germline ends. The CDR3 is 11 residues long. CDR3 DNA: TGTGCCAGCAGTGGGTCTCTTGAGCAGTTCTTC. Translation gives CASSGSLEQFF.

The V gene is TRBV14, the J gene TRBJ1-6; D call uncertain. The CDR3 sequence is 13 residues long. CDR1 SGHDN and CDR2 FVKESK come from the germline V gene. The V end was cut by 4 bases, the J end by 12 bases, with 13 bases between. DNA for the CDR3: TGTGCCAGCAGCCTGGGATCTTTCCGACCCCTCCACTTT. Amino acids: CASSLGSFRPLHF.

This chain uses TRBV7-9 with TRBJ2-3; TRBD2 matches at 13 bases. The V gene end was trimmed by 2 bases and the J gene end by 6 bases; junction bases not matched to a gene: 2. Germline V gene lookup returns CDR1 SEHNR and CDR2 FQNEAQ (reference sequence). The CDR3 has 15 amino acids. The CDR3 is CASSLTSGGADTQYF. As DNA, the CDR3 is TGTGCCAGCAGCTTAACTAGCGGGGGGGCCGATACGCAGTATTTT.

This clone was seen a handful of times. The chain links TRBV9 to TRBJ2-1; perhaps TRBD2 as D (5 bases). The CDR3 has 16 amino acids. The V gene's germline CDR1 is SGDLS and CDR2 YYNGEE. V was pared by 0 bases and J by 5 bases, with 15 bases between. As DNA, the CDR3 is TGTGCCAGCAGCGTAGGCGGGTCCAGACCCGACAATGAGCAGTTCTTC. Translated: CASSVGGSRPDNEQFF.

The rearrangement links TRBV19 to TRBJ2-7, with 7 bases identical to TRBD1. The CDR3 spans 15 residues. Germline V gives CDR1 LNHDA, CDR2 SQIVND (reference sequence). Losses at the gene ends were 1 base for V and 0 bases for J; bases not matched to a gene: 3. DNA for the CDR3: TGTGCCAGTAGTATAGTATGGGACAGCTCCTACGAGCAGTACTTC. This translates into CASSIVWDSSYEQYF. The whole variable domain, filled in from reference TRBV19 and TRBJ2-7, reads DGGITQSPKYLFRKEGQNVTLSCEQNLNHDAMYWYRQDPGQGLRLIYYSQIVNDFQKGDIAEGYSVSREKKESFPLTVTSAQKNPTAFYLCASSIVWDSSYEQYFGPGTRLTVT.

The CDR3 sequence is CAISPSGEGTDTQYF. The CDR3 region has the DNA TGTGCCATCAGTCCTAGCGGGGAGGGCACAGATACGCAGTATTTT. This chain joins TRBV10-3 and TRBJ2-3, with 9 bases fitting TRBD2. V lost 5 bases and J lost 1; bases outside the gene matches: 4. In germline, CDR1 is ENHRY, CDR2 SYGVKD. The CDR3 consists of 15 residues.

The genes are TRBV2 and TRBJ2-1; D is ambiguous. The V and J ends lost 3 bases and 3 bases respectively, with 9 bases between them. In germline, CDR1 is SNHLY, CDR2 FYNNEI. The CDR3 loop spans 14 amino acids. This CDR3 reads CASSDLVGYNEQFF. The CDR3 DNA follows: TGTGCCAGCAGTGACTTGGTGGGCTACAATGAGCAGTTCTTC.

The CDR3 DNA is TGTGCCAGCAGTTTACTCGGGGGGGACTACGAGCAGTACTTC. It specifies CASSLLGGDYEQYF. The chain employs TRBV28 and TRBJ2-7; 8 nucleotides line up with TRBD2. The CDR3 has 14 residues. Germline CDR1 MDHEN, CDR2 SYDVKM. J was trimmed by 3 bases and V by 2 bases; bases with no gene match: 3.

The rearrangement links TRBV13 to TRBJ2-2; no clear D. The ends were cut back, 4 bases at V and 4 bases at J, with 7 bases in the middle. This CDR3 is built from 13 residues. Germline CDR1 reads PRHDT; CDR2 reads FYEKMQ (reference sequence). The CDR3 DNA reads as TGTGCCAGCAGCTCCCGACCCACCGGGGAGCTGTTTTTT. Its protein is CASSSRPTGELFF. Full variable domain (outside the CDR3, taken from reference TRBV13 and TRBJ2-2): AAGVIQSPRHLIKEKRETATLKCYPIPRHDTVYWYQQGPGQDPQFLISFYEKMQSDKGSIPDRFSAQQFSDYHSELNMSSLELGDSALYFCASSSRPTGELFFGEGSRLTVL.

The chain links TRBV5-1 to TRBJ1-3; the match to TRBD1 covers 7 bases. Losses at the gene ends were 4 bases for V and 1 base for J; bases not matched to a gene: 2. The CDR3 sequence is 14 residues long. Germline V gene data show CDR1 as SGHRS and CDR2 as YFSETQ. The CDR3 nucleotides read TGCGCCAGCAGCCGACAGGGTTCTGGAAACACCATATATTTT. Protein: CASSRQGSGNTIYF.

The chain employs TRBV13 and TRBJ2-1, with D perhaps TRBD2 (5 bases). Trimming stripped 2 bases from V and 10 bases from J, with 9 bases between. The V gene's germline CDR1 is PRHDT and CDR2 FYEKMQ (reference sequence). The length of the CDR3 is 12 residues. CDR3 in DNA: TGTGCCAGCAGCTTAAGCCTAGCCGAGCAGTTCTTC. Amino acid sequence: CASSLSLAEQFF. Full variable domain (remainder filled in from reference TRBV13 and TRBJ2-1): AAGVIQSPRHLIKEKRETATLKCYPIPRHDTVYWYQQGPGQDPQFLISFYEKMQSDKGSIPDRFSAQQFSDYHSELNMSSLELGDSALYFCASSLSLAEQFFGPGTRLTVL.

CDR3 amino acids: CASSPGTSGTDTQYF. CDR3 in DNA: TGTGCCAGCAGCCCCGGGACTAGCGGCACAGATACGCAGTATTTT. The V call is TRBV4-2, the J call TRBJ2-3; 10 nucleotides agree with TRBD2. The CDR3 has 15 residues. The ends lost 4 bases at V and 1 base at J; junction bases unmatched: 2. From germline, CDR1 is LGHNA and CDR2 YNFKEQ.

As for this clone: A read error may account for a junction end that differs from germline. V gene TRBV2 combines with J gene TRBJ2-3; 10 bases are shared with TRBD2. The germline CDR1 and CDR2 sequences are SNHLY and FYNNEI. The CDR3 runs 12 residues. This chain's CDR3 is CASSESASGGEF. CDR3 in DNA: TGTGCCAGCAGTGAATCGGCTAGCGGGGGAGAGTTT. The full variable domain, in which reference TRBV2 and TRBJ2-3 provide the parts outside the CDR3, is EPEVTQTPSHQVTQMGQEVILRCVPISNHLYFYWYRQILGQKVEFLVSFYNNEISEKSEIFDDQFSVERPDGSNFTLKIRSTKLEDSAMYFCASSESASGGEFGPGTRLTVL.

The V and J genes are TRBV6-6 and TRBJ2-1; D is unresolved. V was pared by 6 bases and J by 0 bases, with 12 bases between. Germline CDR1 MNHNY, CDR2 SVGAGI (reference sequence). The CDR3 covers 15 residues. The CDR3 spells CASSTDGYSYNEQFF. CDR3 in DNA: TGTGCCAGCAGCACGGACGGCTACTCCTACAATGAGCAGTTCTTC.

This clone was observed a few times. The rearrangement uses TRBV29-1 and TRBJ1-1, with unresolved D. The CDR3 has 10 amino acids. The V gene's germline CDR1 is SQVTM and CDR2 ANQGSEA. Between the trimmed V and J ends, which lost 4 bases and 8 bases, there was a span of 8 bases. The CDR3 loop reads CSVGMVEAFF. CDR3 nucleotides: TGCAGCGTTGGCATGGTGGAAGCTTTCTTT.

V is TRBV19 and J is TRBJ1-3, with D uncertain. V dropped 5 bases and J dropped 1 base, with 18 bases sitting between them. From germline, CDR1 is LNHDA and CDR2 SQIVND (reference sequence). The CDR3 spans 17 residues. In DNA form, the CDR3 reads TGTGCCAGTAGTCCGTGGTTCCTACTTGGGTCTGGAAACACCATATATTTT. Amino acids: CASSPWFLLGSGNTIYF.

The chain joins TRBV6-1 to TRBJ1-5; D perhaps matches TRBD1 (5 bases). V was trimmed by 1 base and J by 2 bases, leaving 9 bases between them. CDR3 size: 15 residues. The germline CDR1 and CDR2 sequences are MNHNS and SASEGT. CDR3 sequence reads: CASSEVGGGNQPQHF. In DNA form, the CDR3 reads TGTGCCAGCAGTGAAGTTGGGGGGGGCAATCAGCCCCAGCATTTT.

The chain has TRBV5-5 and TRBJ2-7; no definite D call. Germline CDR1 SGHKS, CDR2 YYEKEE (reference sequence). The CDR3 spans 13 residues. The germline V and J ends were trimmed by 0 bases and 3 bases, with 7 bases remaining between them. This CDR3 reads CASSLGSFYEQYF. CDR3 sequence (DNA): TGTGCCAGCAGCTTGGGGTCCTTCTACGAGCAGTACTTC. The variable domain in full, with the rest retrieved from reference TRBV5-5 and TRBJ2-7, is DAGVTQSPTHLIKTRGQQVTLRCSPISGHKSVSWYQQVLGQGPQFIFQYYEKEERGRGNFPDRFSARQFPNYSSELNVNALLLGDSALYLCASSLGSFYEQYFGPGTRLTVT.

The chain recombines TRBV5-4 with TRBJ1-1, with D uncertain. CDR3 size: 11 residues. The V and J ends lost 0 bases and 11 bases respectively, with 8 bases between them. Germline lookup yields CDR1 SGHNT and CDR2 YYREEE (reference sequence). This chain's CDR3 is CASSLGVVAFF. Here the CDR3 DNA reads TGTGCCAGCAGCTTGGGCGTTGTGGCTTTCTTT.

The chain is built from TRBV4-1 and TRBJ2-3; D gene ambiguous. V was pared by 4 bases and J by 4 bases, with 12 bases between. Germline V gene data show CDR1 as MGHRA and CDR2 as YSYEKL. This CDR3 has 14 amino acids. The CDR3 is CASSPGPTPDTQYF. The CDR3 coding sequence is TGCGCCAGCAGCCCCGGGCCTACGCCAGATACGCAGTATTTT.

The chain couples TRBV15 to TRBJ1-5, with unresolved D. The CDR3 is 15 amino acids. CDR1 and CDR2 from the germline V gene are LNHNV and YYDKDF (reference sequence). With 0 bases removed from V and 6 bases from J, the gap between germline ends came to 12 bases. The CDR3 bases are TGTGCCACCAGCAGAGATGTTTTCTCCACTCAGCCCCAGCATTTT. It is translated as CATSRDVFSTQPQHF.

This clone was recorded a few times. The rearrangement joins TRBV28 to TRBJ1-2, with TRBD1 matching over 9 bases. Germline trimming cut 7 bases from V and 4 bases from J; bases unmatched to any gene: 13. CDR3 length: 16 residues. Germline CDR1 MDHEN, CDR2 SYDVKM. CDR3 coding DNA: TGTGCCAGCACCCCCCCGCCGGGACAGGGTTCCTATGGCTACACCTTC. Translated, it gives CASTPPPGQGSYGYTF.

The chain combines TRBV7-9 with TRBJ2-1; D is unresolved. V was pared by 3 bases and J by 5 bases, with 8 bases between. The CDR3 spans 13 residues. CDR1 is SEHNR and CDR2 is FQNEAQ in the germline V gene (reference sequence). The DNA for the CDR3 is TGTGCCAGCAGCTTTAAGTCCAACAATGAGCAGTTCTTC. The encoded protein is CASSFKSNNEQFF.

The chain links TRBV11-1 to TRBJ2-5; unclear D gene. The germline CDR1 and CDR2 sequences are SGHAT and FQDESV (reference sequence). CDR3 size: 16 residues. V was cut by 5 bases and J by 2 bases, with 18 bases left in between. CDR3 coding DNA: TGTGCCAGCAGCCGAACACGGGTTAGGGAACAAGAGACCCAGTACTTC. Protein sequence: CASSRTRVREQETQYF.